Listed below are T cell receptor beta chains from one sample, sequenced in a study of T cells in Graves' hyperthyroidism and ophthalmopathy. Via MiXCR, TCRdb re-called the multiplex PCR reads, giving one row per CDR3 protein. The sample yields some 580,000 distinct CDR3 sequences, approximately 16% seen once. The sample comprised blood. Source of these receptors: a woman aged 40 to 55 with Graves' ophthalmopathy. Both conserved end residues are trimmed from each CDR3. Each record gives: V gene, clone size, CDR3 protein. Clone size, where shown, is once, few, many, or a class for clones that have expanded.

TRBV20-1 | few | SAPPGADRNEQF
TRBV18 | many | ASSNRGTIYEQY
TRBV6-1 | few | ASSEWGTGKNTEAF
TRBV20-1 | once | SAIKYEQY
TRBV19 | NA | ASSMEQPNTEAF
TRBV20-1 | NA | SAFAGTGDQETQY
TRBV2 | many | ASSVSDEPGQRSGSDGYT
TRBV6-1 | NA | ACKQGLSTDTQY
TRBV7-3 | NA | ASSLTLRGPNTGELF
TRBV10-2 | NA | ASSPGPGNYNEQF
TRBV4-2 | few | ASSHADRNNEKLF
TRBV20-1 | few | SASSGNTEAF
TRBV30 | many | AWRELDTEAF
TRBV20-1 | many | SASRPSDYGYT
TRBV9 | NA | ASSMAGNYGYT
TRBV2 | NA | ASRRDRANYGYT
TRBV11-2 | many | ASFSSYNEQF
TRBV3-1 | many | ASSLGTANQPQH
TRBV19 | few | ASSQRWSQPQH
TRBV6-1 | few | ASSGRLTVSGNTIY
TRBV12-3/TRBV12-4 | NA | ASSSPGLAEETQY
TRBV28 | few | ASSIAGWNTGELF
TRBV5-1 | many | ASTFWTGPMNTEAF
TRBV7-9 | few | ASSDGQVNQPQH